The following is a T cell receptor beta chain sequence with its context. Its target is not known. The CDR3 covers 17 residues. J gave up 5 bases and V 5 bases, and 14 bases lay outside the gene matches. Germline V CDR1 and CDR2: MNHEY, SMNVEV (reference sequence). TCRdb's copy holds only in-frame clones and misses some; the assay was immunoSEQ multiplex PCR. The sample has about 180,000 clones, more than 80% seen once. This entry comes from a study of T cell responses to AZD1222 COVID-19 vaccine. Overall study results and limits: Spike-wide coverage was observed for vaccine-associated CD4 TCRs, with dominant responses at 160-218 and 743-854.

The chain joins TRBV27 to TRBJ2-5, with 10 bases matching TRBD2. This clonotype originated in an adult in good health. Sequencing was performed on peripheral blood, taken on day 0 of AZD1222 vaccination. CDR3 in DNA: TGTGCCAGCAGTATGCTAGCGGGGGCCGGAGAATTGGAGACCCAGTACTTC. Translation gives CASSMLAGAGELETQYF.